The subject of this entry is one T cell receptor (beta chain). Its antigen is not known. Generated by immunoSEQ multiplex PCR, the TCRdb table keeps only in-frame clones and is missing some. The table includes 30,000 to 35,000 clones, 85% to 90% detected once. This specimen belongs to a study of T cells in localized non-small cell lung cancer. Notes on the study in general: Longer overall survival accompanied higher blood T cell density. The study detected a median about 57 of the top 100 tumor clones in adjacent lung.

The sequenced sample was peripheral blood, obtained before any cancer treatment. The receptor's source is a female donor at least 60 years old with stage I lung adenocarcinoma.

The CDR3 coding sequence is TGTGCCAGCAGTGAACTCCCAGAAGTGAACACTGAAGCTTTCTTT. It encodes CASSELPEVNTEAFF. The chain recombines TRBV6-1 with TRBJ1-1; no firm D call. This CDR3 has 15 amino acids. V lost 2 bases and J 0 bases, leaving 10 bases between the germline ends. Per germline, CDR1 MNHNS and CDR2 SASEGT.